Described below is a single T cell receptor beta chain sequence and its context. This sample is part of a study of blood T cell repertoires in COVID-19. Study-level information: Sources were T cells, B-cell-depleted T cells, or PBMCs; the material itself was cDNA or gDNA.

Per germline, CDR1 SGHNT and CDR2 YYREEE (reference sequence). This CDR3 has 15 residues. Trimming stripped 4 bases from V and 7 bases from J, with 15 bases between. TCRdb's copy holds only in-frame clones and misses some; the assay was immunoSEQ multiplex PCR. The table has about 99,000 clones, approximately 86% seen once. The sequence was obtained from a man aged 50 or older with COVID-19, enrolled during active disease. The chain carries TRBV5-4 and TRBJ1-6; D is ambiguous. Sequencing input: peripheral blood. The DNA of the CDR3 is TGTGCCAGCAGCCCCGGTCAAACTACAAATTCACCCCTCCACTTT. Translating it yields CASSPGQTTNSPLHF.